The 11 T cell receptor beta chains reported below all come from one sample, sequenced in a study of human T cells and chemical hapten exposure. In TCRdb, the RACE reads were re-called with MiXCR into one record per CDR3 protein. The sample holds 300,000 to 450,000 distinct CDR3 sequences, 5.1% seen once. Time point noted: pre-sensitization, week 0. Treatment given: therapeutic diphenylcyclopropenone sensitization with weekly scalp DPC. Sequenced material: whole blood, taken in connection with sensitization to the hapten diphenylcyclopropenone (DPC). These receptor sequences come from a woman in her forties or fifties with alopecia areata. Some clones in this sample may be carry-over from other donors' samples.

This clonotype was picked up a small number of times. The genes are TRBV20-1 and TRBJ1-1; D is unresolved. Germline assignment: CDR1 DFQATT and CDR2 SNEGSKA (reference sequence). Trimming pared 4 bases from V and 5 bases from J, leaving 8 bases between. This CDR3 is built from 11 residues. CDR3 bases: TGCAGTGCTAAACGGGGTACTGAAGCTTTCTTT. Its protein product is CSAKRGTEAFF.

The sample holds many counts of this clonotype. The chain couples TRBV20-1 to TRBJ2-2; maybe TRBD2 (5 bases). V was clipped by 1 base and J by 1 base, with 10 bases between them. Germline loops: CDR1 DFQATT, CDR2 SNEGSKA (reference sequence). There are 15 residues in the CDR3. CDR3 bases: TGCAGTGCTAGAGTAGCGACGGTGAACACCGGGGAGCTGTTTTTT. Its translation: CSARVATVNTGELFF.

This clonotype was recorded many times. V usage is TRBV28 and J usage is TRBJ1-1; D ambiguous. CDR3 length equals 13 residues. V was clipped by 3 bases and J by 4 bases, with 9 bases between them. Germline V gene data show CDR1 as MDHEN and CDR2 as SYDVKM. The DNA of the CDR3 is TGTGCCAGCAGTTTCCCAGCCATCACTGAAGCTTTCTTT. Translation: CASSFPAITEAFF.

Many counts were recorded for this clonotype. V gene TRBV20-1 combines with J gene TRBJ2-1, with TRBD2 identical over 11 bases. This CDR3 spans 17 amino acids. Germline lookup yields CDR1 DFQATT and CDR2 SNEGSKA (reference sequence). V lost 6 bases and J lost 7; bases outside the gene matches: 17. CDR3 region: CSAKRASGRLSLNEQFF. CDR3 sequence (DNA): TGCAGTGCGAAGAGGGCTAGCGGGAGGCTTAGTTTAAATGAGCAGTTCTTC.

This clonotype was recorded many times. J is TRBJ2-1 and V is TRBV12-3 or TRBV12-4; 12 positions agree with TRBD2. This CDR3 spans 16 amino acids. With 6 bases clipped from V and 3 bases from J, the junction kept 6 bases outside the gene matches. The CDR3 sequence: CASSQSTSGGYNEQFF. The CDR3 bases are TGTGCCAGCAGCCAGTCGACTAGCGGGGGCTACAATGAGCAGTTCTTC.

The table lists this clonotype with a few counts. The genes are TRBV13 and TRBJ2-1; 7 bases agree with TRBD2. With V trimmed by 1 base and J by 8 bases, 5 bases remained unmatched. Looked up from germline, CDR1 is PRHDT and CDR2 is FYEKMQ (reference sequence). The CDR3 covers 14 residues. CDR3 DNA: TGTGCCAGCAGCTTAGCTTTGGGGAGGGATGAGCAGTTCTTC. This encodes CASSLALGRDEQFF.

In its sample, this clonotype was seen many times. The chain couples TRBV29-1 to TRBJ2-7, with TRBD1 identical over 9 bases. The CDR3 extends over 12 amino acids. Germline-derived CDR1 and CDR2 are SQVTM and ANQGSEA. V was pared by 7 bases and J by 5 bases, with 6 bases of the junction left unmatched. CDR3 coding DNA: TGCAGCGCCCCGGGACAGGGCAACGAGCAGTACTTC. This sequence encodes CSAPGQGNEQYF.

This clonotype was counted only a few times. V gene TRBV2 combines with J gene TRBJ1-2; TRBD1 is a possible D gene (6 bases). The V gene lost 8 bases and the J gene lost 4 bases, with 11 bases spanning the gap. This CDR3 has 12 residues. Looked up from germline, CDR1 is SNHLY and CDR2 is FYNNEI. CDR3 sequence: CASATGGYGYTF. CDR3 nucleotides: TGTGCCAGCGCGACAGGCGGCTATGGCTACACCTTC. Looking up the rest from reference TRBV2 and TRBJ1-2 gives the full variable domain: EPEVTQTPSHQVTQMGQEVILRCVPISNHLYFYWYRQILGQKVEFLVSFYNNEISEKSEIFDDQFSVERPDGSNFTLKIRSTKLEDSAMYFCASATGGYGYTFGSGTRLTVV.

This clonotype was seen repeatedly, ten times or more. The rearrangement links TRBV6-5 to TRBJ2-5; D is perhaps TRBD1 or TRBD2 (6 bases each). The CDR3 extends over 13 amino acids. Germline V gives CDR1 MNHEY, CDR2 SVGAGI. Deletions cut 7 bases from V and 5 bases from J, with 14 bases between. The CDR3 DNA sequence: TGTGCCAGCACACGAGGGGGGATTGAGACCCAGTACTTC. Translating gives CASTRGGIETQYF.

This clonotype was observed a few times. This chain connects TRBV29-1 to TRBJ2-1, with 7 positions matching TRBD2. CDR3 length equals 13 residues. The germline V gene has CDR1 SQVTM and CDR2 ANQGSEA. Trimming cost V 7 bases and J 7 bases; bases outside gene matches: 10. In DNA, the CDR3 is TGCAGCGCCCAGGGCCGGGGGGTAAATGAGCAGTTCTTC. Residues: CSAQGRGVNEQFF.

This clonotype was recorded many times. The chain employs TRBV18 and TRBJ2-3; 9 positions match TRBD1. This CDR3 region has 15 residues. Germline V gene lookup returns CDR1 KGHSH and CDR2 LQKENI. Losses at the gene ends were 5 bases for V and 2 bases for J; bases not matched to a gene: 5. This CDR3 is CASSIQGANTDTQYF. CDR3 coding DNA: TGTGCCAGCTCAATACAGGGGGCTAACACAGATACGCAGTATTTT.